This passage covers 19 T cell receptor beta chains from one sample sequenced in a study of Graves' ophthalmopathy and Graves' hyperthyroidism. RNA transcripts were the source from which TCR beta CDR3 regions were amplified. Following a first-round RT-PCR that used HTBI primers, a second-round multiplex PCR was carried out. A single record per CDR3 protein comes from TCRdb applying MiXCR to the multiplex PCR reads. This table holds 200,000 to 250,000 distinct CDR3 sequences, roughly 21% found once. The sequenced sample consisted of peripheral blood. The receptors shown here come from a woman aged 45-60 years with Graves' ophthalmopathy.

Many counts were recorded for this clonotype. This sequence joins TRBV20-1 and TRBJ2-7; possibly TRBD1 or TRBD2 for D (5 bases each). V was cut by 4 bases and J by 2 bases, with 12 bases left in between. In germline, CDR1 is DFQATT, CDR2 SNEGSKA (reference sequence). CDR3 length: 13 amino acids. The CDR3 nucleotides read TGCAGTGCTATTACACGGGACCCCTACGAGCAGTACTTC. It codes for CSAITRDPYEQYF.

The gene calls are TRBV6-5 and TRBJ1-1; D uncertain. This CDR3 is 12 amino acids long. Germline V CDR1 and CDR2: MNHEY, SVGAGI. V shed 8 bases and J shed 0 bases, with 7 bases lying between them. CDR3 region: CASCSLNTEAFF. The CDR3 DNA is TGTGCCAGCTGTTCCCTGAACACTGAAGCTTTCTTT.

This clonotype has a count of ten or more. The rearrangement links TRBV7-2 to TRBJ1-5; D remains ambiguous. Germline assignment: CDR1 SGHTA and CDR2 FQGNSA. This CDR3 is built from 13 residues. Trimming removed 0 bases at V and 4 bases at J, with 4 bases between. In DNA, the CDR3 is TGTGCCAGCAGCTTAGCAAGGAATCAGCCCCAGCATTTT. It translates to CASSLARNQPQHF.

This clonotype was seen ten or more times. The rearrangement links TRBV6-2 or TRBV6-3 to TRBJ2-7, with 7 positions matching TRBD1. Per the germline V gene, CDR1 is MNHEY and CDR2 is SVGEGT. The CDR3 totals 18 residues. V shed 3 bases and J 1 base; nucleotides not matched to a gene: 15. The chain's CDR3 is CASSYRQGNTERSYEQYF. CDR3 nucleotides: TGTGCCAGCAGTTATAGACAGGGTAACACCGAGCGGTCCTACGAGCAGTACTTC.

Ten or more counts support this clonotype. CDR3 amino acids: CASSYRQTPYGYTF. The DNA for the CDR3 is TGTGCCAGCAGTTACCGTCAGACCCCCTATGGCTACACCTTC. This rearrangement joins TRBV6-5 to TRBJ1-2; no clear D. CDR3 length equals 14 residues. Germline CDR1 reads MNHEY; CDR2 reads SVGAGI. Trimming removed 2 bases at V and 4 bases at J, with 11 bases between.

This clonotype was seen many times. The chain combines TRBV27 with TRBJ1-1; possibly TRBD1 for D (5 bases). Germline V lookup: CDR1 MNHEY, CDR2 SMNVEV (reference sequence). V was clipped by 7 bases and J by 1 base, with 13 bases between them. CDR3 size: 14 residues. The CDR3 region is CASTHGGGNTEAFF. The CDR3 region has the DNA TGTGCCAGCACCCATGGGGGAGGGAACACTGAAGCTTTCTTT.

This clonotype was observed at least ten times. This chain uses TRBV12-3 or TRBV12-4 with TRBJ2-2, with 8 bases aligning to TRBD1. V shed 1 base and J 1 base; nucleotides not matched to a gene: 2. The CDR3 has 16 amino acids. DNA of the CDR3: TGTGCCAGCAGTTTAGGGACAGGGCGGAACACCGGGGAGCTGTTTTTT. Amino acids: CASSLGTGRNTGELFF.

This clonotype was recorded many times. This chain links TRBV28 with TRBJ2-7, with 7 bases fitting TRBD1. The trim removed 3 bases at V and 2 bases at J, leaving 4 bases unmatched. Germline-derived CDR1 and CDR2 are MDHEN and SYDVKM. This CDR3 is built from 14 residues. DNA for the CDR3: TGTGCCAGCAGTTTCGGGACAGCTACCTACGAGCAGTACTTC. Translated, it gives CASSFGTATYEQYF.

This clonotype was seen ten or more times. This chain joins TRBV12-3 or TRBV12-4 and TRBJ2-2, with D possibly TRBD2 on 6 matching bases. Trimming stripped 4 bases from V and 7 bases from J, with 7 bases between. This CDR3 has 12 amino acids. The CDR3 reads CASSWGGGELFF. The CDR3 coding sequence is TGTGCCAGCAGTTGGGGAGGCGGGGAGCTGTTTTTT.

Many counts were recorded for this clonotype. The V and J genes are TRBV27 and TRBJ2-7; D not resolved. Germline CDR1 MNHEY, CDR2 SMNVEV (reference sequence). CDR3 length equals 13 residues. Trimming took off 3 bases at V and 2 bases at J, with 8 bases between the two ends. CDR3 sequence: CASSFGSAYEQYF. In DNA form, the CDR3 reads TGTGCCAGCAGTTTTGGCAGCGCCTACGAGCAGTACTTC.

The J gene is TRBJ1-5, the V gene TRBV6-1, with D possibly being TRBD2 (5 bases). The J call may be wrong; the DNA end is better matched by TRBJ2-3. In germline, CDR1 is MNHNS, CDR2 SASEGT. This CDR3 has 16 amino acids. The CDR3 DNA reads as TGTGCCAGCAGCGAAAGCGGATACCGAAGCAATCAGCCCCAGTATTTT. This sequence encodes CASSESGYRSNQPQYF.

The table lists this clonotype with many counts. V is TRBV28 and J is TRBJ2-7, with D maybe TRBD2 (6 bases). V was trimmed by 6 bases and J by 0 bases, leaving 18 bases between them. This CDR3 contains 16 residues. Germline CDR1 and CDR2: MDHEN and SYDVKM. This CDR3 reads CASSQPRGLSSYEQYF. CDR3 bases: TGTGCCAGCAGCCAACCCCGTGGACTAAGCTCCTACGAGCAGTACTTC.

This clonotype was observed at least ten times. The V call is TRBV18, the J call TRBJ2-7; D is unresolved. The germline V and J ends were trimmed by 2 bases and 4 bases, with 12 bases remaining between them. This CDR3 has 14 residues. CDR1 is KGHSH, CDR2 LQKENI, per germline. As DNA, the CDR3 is TGTGCCAGCTCACCAGCTCGTTCCCTTTACGAGCAGTACTTC. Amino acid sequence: CASSPARSLYEQYF.

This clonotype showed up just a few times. In DNA, the CDR3 is TGTGCCAGCAGCTTAGTGGAGATCGGGCAAGAGACCCAGTACTTC. Its protein is CASSLVEIGQETQYF. The chain recombines TRBV11-1 with TRBJ2-5, with D unresolved. CDR1 is SGHAT and CDR2 is FQDESV in the germline V gene (reference sequence). This CDR3 is 15 amino acids long. The V end lost 1 base, the J end lost 2 bases, and 11 bases lay between the germline ends.

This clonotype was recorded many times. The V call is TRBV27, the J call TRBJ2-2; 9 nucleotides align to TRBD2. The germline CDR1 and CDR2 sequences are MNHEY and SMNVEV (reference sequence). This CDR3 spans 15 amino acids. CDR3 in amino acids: CRCRGSGSRTGELFF. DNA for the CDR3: TGTCGATGTAGGGGTAGCGGGAGTAGGACCGGGGAGCTGTTTTTT.

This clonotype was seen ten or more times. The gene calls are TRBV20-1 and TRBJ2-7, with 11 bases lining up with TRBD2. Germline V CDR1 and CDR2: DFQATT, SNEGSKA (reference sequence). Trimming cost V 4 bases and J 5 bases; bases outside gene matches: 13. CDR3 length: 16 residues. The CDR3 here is CSATGTSGGLSHEQYF. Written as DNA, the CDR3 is TGCAGTGCTACCGGGACTAGCGGAGGACTTTCCCACGAGCAGTACTTC.

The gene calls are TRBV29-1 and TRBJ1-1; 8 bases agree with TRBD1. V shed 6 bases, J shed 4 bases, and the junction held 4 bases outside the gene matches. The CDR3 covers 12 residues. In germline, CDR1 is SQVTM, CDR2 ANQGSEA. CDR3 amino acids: CSVSTGGTEAFF. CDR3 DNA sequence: TGCAGCGTATCCACAGGGGGCACTGAAGCTTTCTTT.

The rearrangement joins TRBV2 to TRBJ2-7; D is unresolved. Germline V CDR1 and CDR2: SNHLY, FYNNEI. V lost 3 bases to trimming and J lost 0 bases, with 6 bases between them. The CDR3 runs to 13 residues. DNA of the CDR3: TGTGCCAGCAGTGACCCGAGCTCCTACGAGCAGTACTTC. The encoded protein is CASSDPSSYEQYF.

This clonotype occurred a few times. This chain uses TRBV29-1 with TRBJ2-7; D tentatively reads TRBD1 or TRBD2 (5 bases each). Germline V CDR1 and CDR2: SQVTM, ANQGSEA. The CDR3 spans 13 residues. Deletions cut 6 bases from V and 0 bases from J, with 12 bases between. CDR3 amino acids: CSVPGRSSYEQYF. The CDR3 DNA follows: TGCAGCGTACCGGGACGCAGCTCCTACGAGCAGTACTTC.